Below, 15 T cell receptor beta chains from the same sample are listed, as sequenced in a study of monozygotic twins with cystic fibrosis. Using immunoSEQ multiplex PCR, the repertoire was profiled, and TCRdb retains in-frame clones only, with some absent. Of about 32,000 clones in the sample, roughly 90% were seen once. Sequencing was done on a sample of blood. These receptors originate from a girl aged 2 to 10 with cystic fibrosis.

The chain has TRBV13 and TRBJ1-6; 9 bases map to TRBD1. CDR1 PRHDT and CDR2 FYEKMQ come from the germline V gene (reference sequence). V dropped 4 bases and J dropped 7; count of bases not matched to a gene: 11. The length of the CDR3 is 17 residues. In DNA, the CDR3 is TGTGCCAGCAGCTCTACTACCACAGGGGGCACGAATTCACCCCTCCACTTT. It specifies CASSSTTTGGTNSPLHF.

V and J are TRBV11-2 and TRBJ1-1; no definite D call. Trimming stripped 5 bases from V and 5 bases from J, with 12 bases between. CDR1 is SGHAT, CDR2 FQNNGV, per germline. The CDR3 sequence is 13 residues long. This CDR3 is CASSPPTRTEAFF. For the CDR3, the DNA is TGTGCCAGCAGCCCCCCCACGAGAACTGAAGCTTTCTTT.

The V gene is TRBV15, the J gene TRBJ2-3; the D is unclear. This CDR3 spans 16 amino acids. Deletions cut 0 bases from V and 0 bases from J, with 10 bases between. From germline, CDR1 is LNHNV and CDR2 YYDKDF (reference sequence). The CDR3 sequence: CATSRDPQPSTDTQYF. In DNA form, the CDR3 reads TGTGCCACCAGCAGAGATCCACAGCCCAGCACAGATACGCAGTATTTT.

The chain employs TRBV2 and TRBJ1-3; no clear D gene. The ends were cut back, 5 bases at V and 6 bases at J, with 8 bases in the middle. Looked up from germline, CDR1 is SNHLY and CDR2 is FYNNEI. The CDR3 totals 12 residues. The CDR3 DNA is TGTGCCAGCAGTATAGTAGTAAACACCATATATTTT. Translated, it gives CASSIVVNTIYF.

The rearrangement joins TRBV7-9 to TRBJ1-2; 7 nucleotides agree with TRBD1. V lost 4 bases, J lost 4 bases, and 9 bases stayed unmatched. This CDR3 is 15 amino acids long. The germline gives CDR1 SEHNR, CDR2 FQNEAQ (reference sequence). The CDR3: CASSSPGTEFYGYTF. As DNA, the CDR3 is TGTGCCAGCAGCTCCCCCGGGACAGAGTTCTATGGCTACACCTTC.

This chain joins TRBV5-8 and TRBJ2-1; TRBD2 aligns across 10 bases. The CDR3 has 15 amino acids. Germline CDR1 and CDR2: SGHTS and YDEGEE. V lost 5 bases, J lost 3 bases, and 5 bases stayed unmatched. The CDR3 region is CASSFGTSDYNEQFF. For the CDR3, the DNA is TGTGCCAGCAGTTTCGGGACTAGCGACTACAATGAGCAGTTCTTC.

The chain joins TRBV29-1 to TRBJ2-1; no reliable D call. In germline, CDR1 is SQVTM, CDR2 ANQGSEA. Between the trimmed V and J ends, which lost 2 bases and 5 bases, there was a span of 4 bases. This CDR3 is built from 11 residues. This chain's CDR3 is CSVEPDNEQFF. The CDR3 DNA reads TGCAGCGTTGAACCGGACAATGAGCAGTTCTTC.

This clone appeared once. The rearrangement joins TRBV5-8 to TRBJ2-3, with D tentatively TRBD1 or TRBD2 (5 bases each). In germline, CDR1 is SGHTS, CDR2 YDEGEE. CDR3 size: 19 residues. Trimming stripped 2 bases from V and 1 base from J, with 23 bases between. The CDR3 spells CASSFVFGTDVSRTDTQYF. The DNA of the CDR3 is TGTGCCAGCAGCTTCGTTTTTGGGACGGATGTCTCCCGCACAGATACGCAGTATTTT.

The gene calls are TRBV2 and TRBJ2-7; 12 bases fit TRBD1. V lost 6 bases to trimming and J lost 3 bases; unmatched junction nucleotides: 6. The germline CDR1 and CDR2 sequences are SNHLY and FYNNEI. This CDR3 spans 15 amino acids. CDR3 DNA: TGTGCCAGCAGGCCGGGGACAGGGGGCCTCTACGAGCAGTACTTC. As protein: CASRPGTGGLYEQYF. The full variable domain, rest sourced from reference TRBV2 and TRBJ2-7, is EPEVTQTPSHQVTQMGQEVILRCVPISNHLYFYWYRQILGQKVEFLVSFYNNEISEKSEIFDDQFSVERPDGSNFTLKIRSTKLEDSAMYFCASRPGTGGLYEQYFGPGTRLTVT.

The CDR3 sequence: CASGDREGQPQHF. CDR3 in DNA: TGTGCCAGTGGGGACAGGGAGGGTCAGCCCCAGCATTTT. The chain carries TRBV19 and TRBJ1-5, with 9 bases matching TRBD1. The CDR3 is 13 amino acids. Germline CDR1 is LNHDA and CDR2 is SQIVND (reference sequence). V lost 8 bases and J lost 6; bases outside the gene matches: 5.

The chain carries TRBV19 and TRBJ2-4; tentatively, D is TRBD1 (5 bases). In germline, CDR1 is LNHDA, CDR2 SQIVND (reference sequence). The V gene lost 5 bases and the J gene lost 0 bases, with 14 bases spanning the gap. The CDR3 consists of 16 residues. CDR3 bases: TGTGCCAGTAGTGCAACAGCAGGGCTAGCCAAAAACATTCAGTACTTC. Its translation is CASSATAGLAKNIQYF.

J is TRBJ2-7 and V is TRBV7-3; D unclear. The CDR3 length is 13 residues. V was clipped by 3 bases and J by 7 bases, with 13 bases between them. Germline CDR1 SGHTA, CDR2 FQGTGA. The CDR3 DNA sequence: TGTGCCAGCAGCTTCGGAGCGCATGGGGAGCAGTACTTC. Protein product: CASSFGAHGEQYF.

The chain combines TRBV2 with TRBJ2-7; TRBD2 agrees at 7 bases. V was pared by 6 bases and J by 3 bases, with 2 bases of the junction left unmatched. Germline CDR1 reads SNHLY; CDR2 reads FYNNEI. The CDR3 extends over 12 amino acids. The CDR3 DNA reads as TGTGCCAGCAGGACTAGCAGCTACGAGCAGTACTTC. Its translation is CASRTSSYEQYF.

The V and J genes are TRBV6-5 and TRBJ2-1, with D possibly being TRBD2 (6 bases). CDR3 length: 15 residues. CDR1 is MNHEY and CDR2 is SVGAGI in the germline V gene. Trimming removed 7 bases at V and 4 bases at J, with 17 bases between. This CDR3 reads CASTGGGSGYNEQFF. The CDR3 nucleotides are TGTGCCAGCACCGGGGGAGGTAGCGGATACAATGAGCAGTTCTTC.

The chain carries TRBV6-6 and TRBJ1-6, with no clear D. Trimming cost V 2 bases and J 5 bases, with 4 bases left between them. This CDR3 is built from 13 residues. Germline V gene data show CDR1 as MNHNY and CDR2 as SVGAGI (reference sequence). The CDR3 loop is CASSYRDNSPLHF. Written as DNA, the CDR3 is TGTGCCAGCAGTTACAGGGATAATTCACCCCTCCACTTT.